This is a list of T cell receptor beta chains from one sample in a study of blood T cell repertoires in COVID-19. The table came from immunoSEQ multiplex PCR; TCRdb's copy has only in-frame clones and leaves some out. Of some 160,000 clones listed, over 70% were seen once; the top ten hold approximately 3%. Sequencing was done on a sample of PBMCs or T cells enriched from blood (not recorded which). The receptors originated from a woman aged 60-75 years who had recovered from COVID-19. CDR3s include the opening cysteine and the closing phenylalanine or tryptophan.

TRBJ2-1	TRBV7-9	CASSSVPSGGVSSYNEQFF
TRBJ2-3	TRBV2	CASKPAGGTDTQYF
TRBJ1-2	TRBV6-5	CASRPGGGGYTF
TRBJ1-2	TRBV5-6	CASSLDSNYGYTF
TRBJ1-1	TRBV5-4	CASSRDLNTEAFF
TRBJ1-1	TRBV7-2	CASSFGRLLNTEAFF
TRBJ2-5	TRBV13	CASSPRTAQETQYF
TRBJ2-1	TRBV27	CASSLSFSSDNEQFF
TRBJ1-5	TRBV19	CASSTLGTGQVLALPQHF
TRBJ2-3	TRBV19	CASSTRKGTDTQYF
TRBJ2-6	TRBV6-5	CASFRGAGANVLTF
TRBJ2-2	TRBV18	CASSPDSGELFF
TRBJ1-2	TRBV6-2/TRBV6-3	CASSWVRGDGYTF
TRBJ1-1	TRBV12-5	CASGLSPSSAEAFF
TRBJ2-7	TRBV12-3/TRBV12-4	CASSFQGSYEQYF
TRBJ2-1	TRBV7-2	CASSLSGGVTNEQFF
TRBJ1-3	TRBV12-3/TRBV12-4	CASRLGQGTIYF
TRBJ2-5	TRBV27	CASSPYGTSGGAETQYF
TRBJ2-7	TRBV24-1	CATSPTTGGYEQYF
TRBJ2-5	TRBV27	CASSLGPAETQYF
TRBJ1-4	TRBV3-1/TRBV3-2	CASSPRQGSYEKLFF
TRBJ2-2	TRBV14	CASSPTPPGEHRGAVF
TRBJ2-5	TRBV5-1	CASSLGQGYETQYF
TRBJ1-5	TRBV3-1/TRBV3-2	CASSQYPGMPDQPQHF
TRBJ2-7	TRBV11-2	CASSLASGGFYEQYF
TRBJ1-1	TRBV14	CASSPQRGGTEAFF
TRBJ2-5	TRBV24-1	CATSDPTGTGETQYF
TRBJ2-3	TRBV7-3	CASRVSTSVDTQYF
TRBJ1-6	TRBV5-6	CASSLGQGGSPLHF
TRBJ1-3	TRBV13	CASSFGGSGNTIYF
TRBJ2-2	TRBV9	CASSLGTAGTGELFF
TRBJ2-7	TRBV7-9	CASSRTSGGAYEQYF
TRBJ1-5	TRBV19	CASAHEGRPQHF
TRBJ1-2	TRBV24-1	CATSDSGTGGDGYTF
TRBJ2-3	TRBV3-1/TRBV3-2	CASSQSGRTDTQYF
TRBJ2-1	TRBV12-3/TRBV12-4	CASSRTGVDEQFF
TRBJ2-7	TRBV2	CASSAYSYEQYF
TRBJ2-1	TRBV5-4	CASSRGGVDNEQFF
TRBJ1-1	TRBV19	CASRRGLRTEAFF
TRBJ2-7	TRBV11-2	CASSLSAGDSYEQYF